The clone carrying this TCR beta chain was seen a few times. No antigen is known for it. This sample is drawn from a study of cytomegalovirus exposure and HLA in healthy donors. Amplification used 60 Vbeta primers and 13 Jbeta primers. Original analysis: As a later analysis found, there were 70 million to 90 million unique TCR beta chains, of which roughly 11 million were shared. The method was immunoSEQ multiplex PCR; TCRdb's version includes in-frame clones alone and lacks a portion of them. V, J and clone size are taken as reported in that table, and D and trimming were inferred from the DNA itself. The data show 150,000 or so clones, around 80% seen once. Overall study results and limits: In vitro testing confirmed a few CMV-associated chains as specific for CMV antigens.

Trimming shortened V by 5 bases and J by 2 bases, and 9 bases separated the two germline ends. From germline, CDR1 is SGHAT and CDR2 FQDESV (reference sequence). This CDR3 spans 13 amino acids. The receptor was derived from a woman in her forties or fifties in good health and CMV-seropositive. Source material: PBMCs. This sequence joins TRBV11-1 and TRBJ1-2, with D unresolved. Here the CDR3 reads CASSSRGNYGYTF. In DNA, the CDR3 is TGTGCCAGCAGCAGTAGAGGAAACTATGGCTACACCTTC.